This TCR beta chain is drawn from a study of a mutant IDH1 vaccine in newly diagnosed glioma. Overall study: Vaccination started 4-6 weeks after radiotherapy alone, or with temozolomide cycles. Patients were pretreated with radiotherapy, temozolomide, or both, mostly both. Study conclusions and caveats: Patients mounted vaccine-induced immune responses in around 93% of cases.

Measured with immunoSEQ multiplex PCR; TCRdb has only the in-frame clones, and not every one. This sample has over 60,000 clones; roughly 76% occur once, and the top ten carry 5% to 7%. The CDR3 loop spans 15 amino acids. The V and J ends lost 0 bases and 4 bases respectively, with 12 bases between them. The germline gives CDR1 MNHEY, CDR2 SVGAGI. As for this clone: Its matching antigen is unknown.

Time point given: week 35, safety follow-up. Vaccination used 300 ug of mutant IDH1 20-mer peptide per dose, with topical imiquimod. Across weeks 1, 3, 5, 7, 11, 15, 19 and 23, patients received a vaccination each time, eight in all. The TCR comes from a man aged 35-49 years with glioma. The chain links TRBV6-5 to TRBJ1-1; D uncertain. The specimen comprised PBMCs, sampled from a glioma patient whose treatment included an IDH1 peptide vaccine. DNA of the CDR3: TGTGCCAGCAGTTACTCGCAAATACTTGGCACTGAAGCTTTCTTT. It translates to CASSYSQILGTEAFF.